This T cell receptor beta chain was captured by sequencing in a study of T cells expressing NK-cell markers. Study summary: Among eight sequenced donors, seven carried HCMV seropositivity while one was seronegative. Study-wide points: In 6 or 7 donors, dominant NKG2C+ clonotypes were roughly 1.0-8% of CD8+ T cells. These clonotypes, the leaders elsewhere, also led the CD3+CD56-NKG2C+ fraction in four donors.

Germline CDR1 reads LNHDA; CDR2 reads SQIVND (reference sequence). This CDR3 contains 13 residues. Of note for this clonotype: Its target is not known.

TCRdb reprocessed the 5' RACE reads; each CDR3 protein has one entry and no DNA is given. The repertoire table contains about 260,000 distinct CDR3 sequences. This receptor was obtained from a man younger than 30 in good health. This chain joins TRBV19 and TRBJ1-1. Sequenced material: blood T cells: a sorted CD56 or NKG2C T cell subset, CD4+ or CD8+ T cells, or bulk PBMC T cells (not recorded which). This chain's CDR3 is CASSVSPETEAFF. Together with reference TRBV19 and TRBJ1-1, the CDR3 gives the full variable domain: DGGITQSPKYLFRKEGQNVTLSCEQNLNHDAMYWYRQDPGQGLRLIYYSQIVNDFQKGDIAEGYSVSREKKESFPLTVTSAQKNPTAFYLCASSVSPETEAFFGQGTRLTVV.